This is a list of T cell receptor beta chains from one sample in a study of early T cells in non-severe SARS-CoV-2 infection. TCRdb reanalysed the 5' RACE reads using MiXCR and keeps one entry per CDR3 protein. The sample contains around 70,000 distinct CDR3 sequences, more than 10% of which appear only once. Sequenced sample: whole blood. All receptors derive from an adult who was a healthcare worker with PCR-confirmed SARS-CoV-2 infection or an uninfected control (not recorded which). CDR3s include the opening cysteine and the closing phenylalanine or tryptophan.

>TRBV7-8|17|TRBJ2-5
CASSPLTLKLGVETQYF
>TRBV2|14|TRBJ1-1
CASSAVMGNTEAFF
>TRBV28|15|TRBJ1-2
CASSLTYPTNYGYTF
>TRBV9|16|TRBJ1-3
CASSVGDRAPGNTIYF
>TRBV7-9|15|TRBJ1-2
CASSLELQTNYGYTF
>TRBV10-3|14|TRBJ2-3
CAISARRDGDTQYF
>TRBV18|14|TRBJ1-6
CASSLPEDNSPLHF
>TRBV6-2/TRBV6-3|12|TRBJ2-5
CASSYPEKTQYF
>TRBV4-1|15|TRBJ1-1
CASRPLQGAAGEAFF
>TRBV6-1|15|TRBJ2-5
CASSEASLDPETQYF
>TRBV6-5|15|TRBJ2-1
CASCPRRGRYNEQFF
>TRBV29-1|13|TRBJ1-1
CSGLDRRDTEAFF
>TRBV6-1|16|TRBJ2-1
CASSEGYSGVVNEQFF
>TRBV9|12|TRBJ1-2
CASSAVIGSYTF
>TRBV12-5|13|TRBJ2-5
CASGLETRSTQYF
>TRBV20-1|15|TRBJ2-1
CSASPMGDLGDEQFF
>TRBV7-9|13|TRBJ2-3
CASRDGITDTQYF
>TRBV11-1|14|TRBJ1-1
CASSLGQENTEAFF
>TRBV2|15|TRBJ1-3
CASSERGARGNTIYF
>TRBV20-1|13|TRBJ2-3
CSAPGQAVDTQYF
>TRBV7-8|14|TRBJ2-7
CASSPRTQGDEQYF
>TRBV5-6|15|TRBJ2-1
CASSLLFGQRNEQFF
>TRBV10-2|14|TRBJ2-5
CASTEQALQETQYF
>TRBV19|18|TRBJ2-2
CASRRPSGRAPVTGELFF
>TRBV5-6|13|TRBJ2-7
CASSLNSYYEQYF
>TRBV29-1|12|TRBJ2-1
CSVVSGGNEQFF
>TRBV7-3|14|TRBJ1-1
CASSFRTVNTEAFF
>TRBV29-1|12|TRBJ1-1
CSFKDQRTEAFF
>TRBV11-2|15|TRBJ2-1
CASSFKADSYNEQFF
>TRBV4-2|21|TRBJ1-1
CASSQAQISGQRTMWGTEAFF
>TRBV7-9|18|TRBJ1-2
CASTDFNPAGGFFHGYTF
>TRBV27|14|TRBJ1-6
CASSLTGGRSPLHF
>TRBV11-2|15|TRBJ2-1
CASSFSGSSYNEQFF
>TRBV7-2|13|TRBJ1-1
CASSTYVHKRAFF
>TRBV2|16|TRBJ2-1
CASSEEQTGSYNEQFF
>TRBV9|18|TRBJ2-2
CASSPLLVAGPNTGELFF
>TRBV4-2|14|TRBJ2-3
CASSLEPQGDTQYF
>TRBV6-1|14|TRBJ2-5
CASSEVQGPGSQYF
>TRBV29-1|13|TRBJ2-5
CSVEATNQETQYF
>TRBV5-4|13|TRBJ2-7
CASTADRAYEQYF
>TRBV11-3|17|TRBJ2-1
CASSLAPGQSSYNEQFF
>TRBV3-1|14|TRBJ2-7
CASSRADRAHEQYF
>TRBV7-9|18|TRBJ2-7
CASSPSGTSGRALYEQYF
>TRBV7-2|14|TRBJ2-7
CASSLGGISYEQYF
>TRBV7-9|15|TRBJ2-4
CASSQPGLGGNIQYF
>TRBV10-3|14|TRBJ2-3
CAISWTGGEDTQYF
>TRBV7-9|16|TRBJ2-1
CASSLPHGRARDEQFF
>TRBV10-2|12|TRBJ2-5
CASSALEETQYF
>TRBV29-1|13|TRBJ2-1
CSVPYSSYNEQFF